The T cell receptor beta chain described here comes from a study of T cell repertoires in cytomegalovirus infection. Turning to the study itself: CMV infection together with matching HLA type was indicated by public TCR beta signatures.

V lost 2 bases to trimming and J lost 10 bases, with 9 bases between them. CDR3 length equals 13 residues. CDR1 and CDR2 (germline): SGHTA, FQGNSA. TCRdb reprocessed the reads via MiXCR and lists one record per CDR3 protein. This table has roughly 250,000 distinct CDR3 sequences, roughly an eighth appearing once. Study-level results: Ex vivo, HLA-C-restricted CMV-specific TCR beta clonotypes prevailed over the rest of the response. The cumulative frequency of public TCR beta families identified carriers of CMV plus the relevant HLA.

This clonotype showed up many times. Its antigen is unknown. This chain joins TRBV7-2 and TRBJ1-6; D call uncertain. Material: PBMCs. The TCR comes from a human donor in good health (CMV status not recorded). Some clones in this sample may be carry-over from other donors' samples. The CDR3 nucleotides read TGTGCCAGCAGCTTATACCCCCGCTCACCCCTCCACTTT. This gives the protein CASSLYPRSPLHF.